The 10 T cell receptor beta chains listed next were all sequenced from one sample in a study of T-cell memory formation after mild COVID-19. TCRdb called the 5' RACE reads again in MiXCR, with one record for every CDR3 protein. The sample carries about 340,000 distinct CDR3 sequences, 20% recorded once. The specimen sequenced was PBMCs or a T cell subset sorted from them (not recorded which). These receptors all come from a man aged 18 to 29 who had mild COVID-19 (a few samples of this study predate the infection). Cell type and time point are not known.

The chain uses TRBV20-1 and TRBJ2-1; D is unresolved. The V gene's germline CDR1 is DFQATT and CDR2 SNEGSKA (reference sequence). The CDR3 is 14 residues long. V was clipped by 3 bases and J by 0 bases, with 9 bases between them. CDR3 bases: TGCAGTGCTAGGCCCCCTGGCTCCTACAATGAGCAGTTCTTC. Protein product: CSARPPGSYNEQFF.

This chain uses TRBV20-1 with TRBJ1-4; no definite D call. With 3 bases removed from V and 6 bases from J, the gap between germline ends came to 17 bases. CDR1 is DFQATT, CDR2 SNEGSKA, per germline (reference sequence). The CDR3 contains 15 residues. CDR3 loop: CSASRRIVGDEKLFF. The DNA of the CDR3 is TGCAGTGCTAGCCGCCGGATCGTAGGAGATGAAAAACTGTTTTTT.

The V and J genes are TRBV2 and TRBJ1-5; D is undetermined. V gave up 4 bases and J gave up 7 bases, with 14 bases separating them. Germline V gene lookup returns CDR1 SNHLY and CDR2 FYNNEI. This CDR3 has 14 amino acids. The CDR3 reads CASSGRTRWQPQHF. The CDR3 DNA follows: TGTGCCAGCAGTGGACGGACCCGTTGGCAGCCCCAGCATTTT.

The chain carries TRBV5-1 and TRBJ1-6, with D perhaps TRBD1 (5 bases). The CDR3 totals 15 residues. Trimming pared 0 bases from V and 7 bases from J, leaving 11 bases between. The germline V gene encodes CDR1 SGHRS and CDR2 YFSETQ. The CDR3 loop reads CASSLVQAGNSPLHF. In nucleotides, the CDR3 is TGCGCCAGCAGCTTGGTACAGGCTGGAAATTCACCCCTCCACTTT. Combining the CDR3 with reference TRBV5-1 and TRBJ1-6 gives the whole variable domain KAGVTQTPRYLIKTRGQQVTLSCSPISGHRSVSWYQQTPGQGLQFLFEYFSETQRNKGNFPGRFSGRQFSNSRSEMNVSTLELGDSALYLCASSLVQAGNSPLHFGNGTRLTVT.

This clonotype has a handful of counts. This chain links TRBV5-1 with TRBJ2-7, with 8 bases lining up with TRBD1. This CDR3 has 15 amino acids. Trimming took 0 bases from V and 2 from J; bases not matched to a gene: 4. From germline, CDR1 is SGHRS and CDR2 YFSETQ. CDR3 residues: CASSLDPGQAYEQYF. In DNA, the CDR3 is TGCGCCAGCAGCTTGGATCCGGGACAGGCCTACGAGCAGTACTTC.

This clonotype turned up a few times. The chain is built from TRBV5-5 and TRBJ1-2; no definite D call. Trimming stripped 3 bases from V and 6 bases from J, with 6 bases between. This CDR3 contains 11 residues. Germline values: CDR1 SGHKS, CDR2 YYEKEE (reference sequence). CDR3 bases: TGTGCCAGCAGCTACGGAAATGGCTACACCTTC. Translated: CASSYGNGYTF.

The sample holds many counts of this clonotype. This sequence joins TRBV6-2 or TRBV6-3 and TRBJ2-7, with TRBD1 matching over 8 bases. The CDR3 spans 13 residues. Germline CDR1 is MNHEY and CDR2 is SVGEGT. Unmatched junction bases numbered 6, after V lost 5 bases and J lost 6 bases. In nucleotides, the CDR3 is TGTGCCAGCAGTCGGACAGGGCTCTCCGAGCAGTACTTC. Translated, it gives CASSRTGLSEQYF.

The chain is built from TRBV7-2 and TRBJ1-2; D is unclear. The CDR3 has 14 residues. Germline CDR1 SGHTA, CDR2 FQGNSA. The CDR3: CVSSRATTNYGYTF. The CDR3, as DNA: TGTGTAAGCTCTCGGGCCACAACTAACTATGGCTACACCTTC.

This clonotype appeared a few times. The CDR3 DNA sequence: TGTGCCAGCAGCTTAACGGGACTAGCGGGGTATGAGCAGTTCTTC. This gives the protein CASSLTGLAGYEQFF. The chain couples TRBV12-3 or TRBV12-4 to TRBJ2-1, with 13 bases lining up with TRBD2. V lost 6 bases to trimming and J lost 8 bases; unmatched junction nucleotides: 7. This CDR3 is built from 15 residues.

This clonotype has a handful of counts. This rearrangement joins TRBV12-3 or TRBV12-4 to TRBJ2-4; no definite D call. Trimming stripped 5 bases from V and 8 bases from J, with 7 bases between. This CDR3 comprises 11 residues. This chain's CDR3 is CASSQRDIQYF. As DNA, the CDR3 is TGTGCCAGCAGTCAACGGGACATTCAGTACTTC.